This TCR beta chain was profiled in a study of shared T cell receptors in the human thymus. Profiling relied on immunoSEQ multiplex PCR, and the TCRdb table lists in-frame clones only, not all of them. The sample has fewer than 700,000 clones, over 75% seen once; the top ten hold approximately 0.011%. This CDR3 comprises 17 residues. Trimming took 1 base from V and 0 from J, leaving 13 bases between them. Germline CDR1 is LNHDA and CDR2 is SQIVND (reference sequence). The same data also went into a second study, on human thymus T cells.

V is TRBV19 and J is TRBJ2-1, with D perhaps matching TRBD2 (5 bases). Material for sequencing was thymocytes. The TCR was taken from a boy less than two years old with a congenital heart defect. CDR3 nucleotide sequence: TGTGCCAGTAGTATAGGAGGGCAGTTGACCTCCTACAATGAGCAGTTCTTC. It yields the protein CASSIGGQLTSYNEQFF.